This T cell receptor (beta chain) comes out of a study of blood T cells in healthy people across ages. Study-wide points: TCR beta diversity, measured per million T cells, fell in a roughly linear way with age. Long-lived and aged donors differed, with more naive CD4+ cells and higher diversity in the long-lived.

This clonotype showed up just a few times. What it recognizes is unknown. PCR was performed a second time for about 7 to 12 cycles using a sample-barcoded 5' primer and a J-beta primer mix. Each CDR3 protein gets one entry after TCRdb re-called the 5' RACE reads with MiXCR. The data show some 1.4 million distinct CDR3 sequences, with 42% seen just once and around 8% held by the top ten. The CDR3 covers 14 residues. Germline values: CDR1 LGHDT, CDR2 YNNKEL (reference sequence). V shed 4 bases and J shed 2 bases, with 10 bases lying between them. Source material: blood. This sequence joins TRBV3-1 and TRBJ2-3; no firm D call. The TCR was taken from a woman aged 18 to 35 in good health. DNA for the CDR3: TGTGCCAGCAGCCGAGAGTACTACACAGATACGCAGTATTTT. It translates to CASSREYYTDTQYF.